The present T cell receptor beta chain was sequenced within a study of blood T cell repertoires in COVID-19. Some clones are missing from TCRdb's copy, which holds only in-frame ones; the method was immunoSEQ multiplex PCR. The data show roughly 110,000 clones, over 60% seen once. Germline V gene lookup returns CDR1 SGHVS and CDR2 FQNEAQ. The CDR3 has 15 residues. J lost 3 bases, V lost 5 bases, and 7 bases had no gene match. The material sequenced was peripheral blood. The chain links TRBV7-8 to TRBJ1-1; 9 bases are shared with TRBD1. This clonotype was obtained from a man aged 65-85 years with acute or convalescent COVID-19. The CDR3 is CASSPSGQGYTEAFF. CDR3 bases: TGTGCCAGCAGCCCGTCGGGACAGGGTTACACTGAAGCTTTCTTT.